This is a list of T cell receptor beta chains from one sample in a study of blood T cells in healthy people across ages. TCRdb re-called the 5' RACE reads with MiXCR, one entry per CDR3 protein. The sample lists 720,000 or so distinct CDR3 sequences; less than 45% were seen once. The source material was blood. Receptor source: a man aged 80 or over in good health. Each CDR3 is given with its conserved first and last residue. D genes are given only for firm matches. Clone size is stated in some rows and not others, as once, few, many or a class when expanded.

D gene	V gene	clone size	J gene	CDR3 DNA	CDR3 protein
TRBD2	TRBV4-1	.	TRBJ2-7	TGCGCCAGCAGCCACATCCTAGCGGGGCTCTACGAGCAGTACTTC	CASSHILAGLYEQYF
.	TRBV11-2	few	TRBJ2-3	TGTGCCAGCAGCTCGATGGGGCAGCTATCCACAGATACGCAGTATTTT	CASSSMGQLSTDTQYF
TRBD1	TRBV7-8	.	TRBJ2-6	TGTGCCAGCAGCGTGAACCCCCCTCCGGGACAGGGTATGATCCCCTCTGGGGCCAACGTCCTGACTTTC	CASSVNPPPGQGMIPSGANVLTF
.	TRBV7-2	.	TRBJ2-5	TGTGCCAGCAGCGTAGCCGCACAGTTAGAGACCCAGTACTTC	CASSVAAQLETQYF
TRBD2	TRBV20-1	.	TRBJ2-5	TGCAGTGCCCAGGGACTAGATTACGGGGGTACAGAGACCCAGTACTTC	CSAQGLDYGGTETQYF
.	TRBV28	many	TRBJ2-7	TGTGCCAGCAGTCCCCTAGAACCCTACGAGCAGTACTTC	CASSPLEPYEQYF
.	TRBV5-4	.	TRBJ2-3	TGTGCCAGCAACTTGGGGGCCGACACAGATACGCAGTATTTT	CASNLGADTDTQYF
TRBD2	TRBV24-1	.	TRBJ2-5	TGTGCCACCAGTGCCATTCTTAGGGAGGGCTCCGGACCCACGGGGGGATTTGCACAAGAGACCCAGTACTTC	CATSAILREGSGPTGGFAQETQYF
TRBD2	TRBV20-1	few	TRBJ2-1	TGCAGTGCCGCTCGGACTAGCGACTCCTACAATGAGCAGTTCTTC	CSAARTSDSYNEQFF
.	TRBV24-1	.	TRBJ1-4	TGTGCCACCAGTGACGAACATAATGAAAAACTGTTTTTT	CATSDEHNEKLFF
.	TRBV7-9	.	TRBJ2-6	TGTGCCAGCAGCTCTATAACTGGTGGGGCCAACGTCCTGACTTTC	CASSSITGGANVLTF
.	TRBV21-1	few	TRBJ2-1	TGTGCCAGCAGCAAAGTTGGGGGGGATAGCTCCTACAATGAGCAGTTCTTC	CASSKVGGDSSYNEQFF
.	TRBV6-2/TRBV6-3	few	TRBJ2-7	TGTGCCAGCACCGACAGTAAATACTACGAGCAGTACTTC	CASTDSKYYEQYF
TRBD1	TRBV6-5	.	TRBJ2-7	TGTGCCAGCAGTCGACAGGGAACCGACTACGAGCAGTACTTC	CASSRQGTDYEQYF
.	TRBV19	.	TRBJ1-2	TGTGCCAGTAGTATAGGCAGACGCTATGGCTACACCTTC	CASSIGRRYGYTF
TRBD1	TRBV6-2/TRBV6-3	.	TRBJ1-6	TGTGCCAGCAGCCCTGGGACAGGGCTCTGGTCACCCCTCCACTTT	CASSPGTGLWSPLHF